The TCR beta chain under discussion was sequenced for a study of cytomegalovirus exposure and HLA in healthy donors. Study-wide background: Unique TCRs numbering about 87 million, obtained from HLA-typed donors, made up an early data release.

With 60 Vbeta and 13 Jbeta primers, the PCR was carried out. The assay was immunoSEQ multiplex PCR, and TCRdb's table has in-frame clones only and misses some. The top ten clones hold over 7.5% of a sample with some 110,000 clones, around four fifths of them seen once. Study-level results: Within an earlier analysis, most TCR beta V segments proved productive either about 90% or about 30% of the time. It was only CMV serostatus that was available as immune exposure information. Trimming of TCR beta V- and J-genes showed a link, identified in a later analysis, to a missense DCLRE1C variant.

Concerning this clone itself: The antigen is not known.

There are 11 residues in the CDR3. The ends were cut back, 0 bases at V and 6 bases at J, with 2 bases in the middle. CDR1 is SGHRS and CDR2 is YFSETQ in the germline V gene. This clonotype originated in a woman aged 40 to 50 in good health and CMV-seropositive. Sample: PBMCs. V gene TRBV5-1 combines with J gene TRBJ2-3; unclear D gene. CDR3 sequence: CASSLADTQYF. The CDR3 nucleotides are TGCGCCAGCAGCTTGGCGGATACGCAGTATTTT. The full variable domain, rest sourced from reference TRBV5-1 and TRBJ2-3, is KAGVTQTPRYLIKTRGQQVTLSCSPISGHRSVSWYQQTPGQGLQFLFEYFSETQRNKGNFPGRFSGRQFSNSRSEMNVSTLELGDSALYLCASSLADTQYFGPGTRLTVL.